Listed below are T cell receptor beta chains from one sample, sequenced in a study of shared clonotypes between healthy human individuals. Clones were read by immunoSEQ multiplex PCR, and TCRdb kept only the in-frame ones, dropping some. The sample holds roughly 2 million clones; about 95% are singletons and the top ten take about 1.1%. The sample was naive CD8+ T cells sorted from blood. These receptors were obtained from a man in his late teens or twenties in good health. CDR3s include the opening cysteine and the closing phenylalanine or tryptophan. The order of the fields is J gene, clone size, D gene, V gene, CDR3 DNA, CDR3 protein. A D gene is named only where the DNA matches it firmly. Rows may omit the clone size; those that give it use once, few, many or a size class.

j_gene: TRBJ2-7
abundance: .
d_gene: TRBD1
v_gene: TRBV4-1
CDR3nt: TGCGCCAGCAGTCGACAGGGCAGCGAGCAGTACTTC
CDR3aa: CASSRQGSEQYF

j_gene: TRBJ2-2
abundance: .
d_gene: TRBD2
v_gene: TRBV4-1
CDR3nt: TGCGCCAGCAGCCAAGATCATTGGCGGGAGATTAACACCGGGGAGCTGTTTTTT
CDR3aa: CASSQDHWREINTGELFF

j_gene: TRBJ2-7
abundance: once
d_gene: .
v_gene: TRBV4-3
CDR3nt: TGCGCCAGCAGCCAAGCTCGGGACCCGGTCGTCTACGAGCAGTACTTC
CDR3aa: CASSQARDPVVYEQYF

j_gene: TRBJ2-7
abundance: .
d_gene: .
v_gene: TRBV11-2
CDR3nt: TGTGCCAGCAGCTTTACCCTAGTCGGGGGTAAACTCTACGAGCAGTACTTC
CDR3aa: CASSFTLVGGKLYEQYF

j_gene: TRBJ2-7
abundance: .
d_gene: TRBD1
v_gene: TRBV7-2
CDR3nt: TGTGCCAGCAGCGCTGACAGGGGAATTTCCTACGAGCAGTACTTC
CDR3aa: CASSADRGISYEQYF

j_gene: TRBJ1-1
abundance: .
d_gene: .
v_gene: TRBV27
CDR3nt: TGTGCCAGCAGTCCATCCGCGGGGGAAATGAACACTGAAGCTTTCTTT
CDR3aa: CASSPSAGEMNTEAFF

j_gene: TRBJ2-1
abundance: .
d_gene: TRBD2
v_gene: TRBV30
CDR3nt: TGTGCCTGGAGTCTAGCGGCAGACAATGAGCAGTTCTTC
CDR3aa: CAWSLAADNEQFF

j_gene: TRBJ2-7
abundance: .
d_gene: .
v_gene: TRBV4-1
CDR3nt: TGCGCCAGCAGCCAGGCTCTAGGGGTTCGAGAGCAGTACTTC
CDR3aa: CASSQALGVREQYF

j_gene: TRBJ2-1
abundance: .
d_gene: .
v_gene: TRBV19
CDR3nt: TGTGCCAGTAGTATGTTTAGGGGGAATGAGCAGTTCTTC
CDR3aa: CASSMFRGNEQFF

j_gene: TRBJ2-7
abundance: .
d_gene: .
v_gene: TRBV28
CDR3nt: TGTGCCAGCAGTTTCTTCGGAGTCGGGTCCTACGAGCAGTACTTC
CDR3aa: CASSFFGVGSYEQYF

j_gene: TRBJ1-1
abundance: .
d_gene: TRBD1
v_gene: TRBV10-1
CDR3nt: TGCGCCAGCAGTGAGACGTGGACAGGGGATATGAACACTGAAGCTTTCTTT
CDR3aa: CASSETWTGDMNTEAFF

j_gene: TRBJ1-4
abundance: .
d_gene: .
v_gene: TRBV6-5
CDR3nt: TGTGCCAGCAGTTCCCCCTCTCGTGCTTTACTGTTTTTT
CDR3aa: CASSSPSRALLFF

j_gene: TRBJ2-2
abundance: .
d_gene: .
v_gene: TRBV9
CDR3nt: TGTGCCAGCAGCGCCGACCTGGCCGGGGAGCTGTTTTTT
CDR3aa: CASSADLAGELFF

j_gene: TRBJ1-2
abundance: once
d_gene: .
v_gene: TRBV11-2
CDR3nt: TGTGCCATCCCGGGGCGGGCCGGACGGGGCTACACCTTC
CDR3aa: CAIPGRAGRGYTF

j_gene: TRBJ1-1
abundance: .
d_gene: .
v_gene: TRBV4-1
CDR3nt: TGCGCCAGCAGCCCGGGAGTACTTGGGGACACTGAAGCTTTCTTT
CDR3aa: CASSPGVLGDTEAFF

j_gene: TRBJ2-2
abundance: .
d_gene: .
v_gene: TRBV5-1
CDR3nt: TGCGCCAGCAGCTTCAACGACGGCAGGGAGGTTCACACCGGGGAGCTGTTTTTT
CDR3aa: CASSFNDGREVHTGELFF

j_gene: TRBJ2-7
abundance: .
d_gene: TRBD1
v_gene: TRBV30
CDR3nt: TGTGCCTGGACCGGGGACAGGGGATACGAGCAGTACTTC
CDR3aa: CAWTGDRGYEQYF

j_gene: TRBJ1-2
abundance: .
d_gene: .
v_gene: TRBV2
CDR3nt: TGTGCCAGCAGTGAGCTATCAGGGCCCGACGGCTACACCTTC
CDR3aa: CASSELSGPDGYTF

j_gene: TRBJ2-7
abundance: once
d_gene: TRBD1
v_gene: TRBV6-6
CDR3nt: TGTGCCAGCAGTTACTCGCCGGGACAGGGGTACGAGCAGTACTTC
CDR3aa: CASSYSPGQGYEQYF

j_gene: TRBJ2-7
abundance: .
d_gene: .
v_gene: TRBV27
CDR3nt: TGTGCCAGCAGTCTAGGAAACGAGCAGTACTTC
CDR3aa: CASSLGNEQYF

j_gene: TRBJ2-7
abundance: .
d_gene: TRBD1
v_gene: TRBV7-2
CDR3nt: TGTGCCAGCAGCTTATATTTGGTTTTAGGACAGGGGGCAGACGAGCAGTACTTC
CDR3aa: CASSLYLVLGQGADEQYF

j_gene: TRBJ2-1
abundance: .
d_gene: .
v_gene: TRBV27
CDR3nt: TGTGCCAGCAGTCCCCCCGACTGGTACTCCTACAATGAGCAGTTCTTC
CDR3aa: CASSPPDWYSYNEQFF

j_gene: TRBJ2-1
abundance: .
d_gene: TRBD2
v_gene: TRBV6-6
CDR3nt: TGTGCCAGCAGTATACTAGCGGGGGACTACAATGAGCAGTTCTTC
CDR3aa: CASSILAGDYNEQFF

j_gene: TRBJ1-6
abundance: .
d_gene: .
v_gene: TRBV9
CDR3nt: TGTGCCAGCAGCGGGACGAGTAACGAGGGTTCACCCCTCCACTTT
CDR3aa: CASSGTSNEGSPLHF

j_gene: TRBJ2-1
abundance: .
d_gene: .
v_gene: TRBV6-1
CDR3nt: TGTGCCAGCAGTGAGAAGGGCTCCTACAATGAGCAGTTCTTC
CDR3aa: CASSEKGSYNEQFF

j_gene: TRBJ2-7
abundance: .
d_gene: TRBD1
v_gene: TRBV10-3
CDR3nt: TGTGCCATCAGTGCCGGGACAGGGCCCCACGAGCAGTACTTC
CDR3aa: CAISAGTGPHEQYF

j_gene: TRBJ2-1
abundance: .
d_gene: .
v_gene: TRBV4-1
CDR3nt: TGCGCCAGCAGCCAAGAGGGGACTTACAATGAGCAGTTCTTC
CDR3aa: CASSQEGTYNEQFF

j_gene: TRBJ2-3
abundance: once
d_gene: .
v_gene: TRBV6-6
CDR3nt: TGTGCCAGCACCCCGGGGGTCTACAGCACAGATACGCAGTATTTT
CDR3aa: CASTPGVYSTDTQYF

j_gene: TRBJ2-3
abundance: .
d_gene: .
v_gene: TRBV6-5
CDR3nt: TGTGCCAGCAGTTACTACCCTGCCACAGATACGCAGTATTTT
CDR3aa: CASSYYPATDTQYF

j_gene: TRBJ1-2
abundance: .
d_gene: .
v_gene: TRBV9
CDR3nt: TGTGCCAGCAGCGTAGGTTGGGGGACCGTTGAGTCTGGCTACACCTTC
CDR3aa: CASSVGWGTVESGYTF

j_gene: TRBJ1-2
abundance: .
d_gene: .
v_gene: TRBV6-5
CDR3nt: TGTGCCAGCAGCTCATTACAGGGTACCTATGGCTACACCTTC
CDR3aa: CASSSLQGTYGYTF

j_gene: TRBJ2-1
abundance: .
d_gene: TRBD2
v_gene: TRBV30
CDR3nt: TGTGCCTGGAGTGTAGGGAGGGAAAACAATGAGCAGTTCTTC
CDR3aa: CAWSVGRENNEQFF

j_gene: TRBJ2-7
abundance: .
d_gene: .
v_gene: TRBV4-1
CDR3nt: TGCGCCAGCAGCCAAGCTCTTTTCTACGAGCAGTACTTC
CDR3aa: CASSQALFYEQYF

j_gene: TRBJ2-7
abundance: .
d_gene: .
v_gene: TRBV6-1
CDR3nt: TGTGCCAGCAGTGAAGTGGTACTTAGCTCCTACGAGCAGTACTTC
CDR3aa: CASSEVVLSSYEQYF

j_gene: TRBJ2-7
abundance: .
d_gene: TRBD1
v_gene: TRBV28
CDR3nt: TGTGCCAGCAGGAGGGACAGGGGGGCCTACGAGCAGTACTTC
CDR3aa: CASRRDRGAYEQYF

j_gene: TRBJ2-7
abundance: .
d_gene: .
v_gene: TRBV5-5
CDR3nt: TGTGCCAGCAGCTTGTCCGGGGACGGCGAGCAGTACTTC
CDR3aa: CASSLSGDGEQYF

j_gene: TRBJ2-3
abundance: .
d_gene: TRBD1
v_gene: TRBV27
CDR3nt: TGTGCCAGCAGTTTAAGGGACAGGGTACGGAATACGCAGTATTTT
CDR3aa: CASSLRDRVRNTQYF

j_gene: TRBJ2-5
abundance: once
d_gene: .
v_gene: TRBV7-9
CDR3nt: TGTGCCAGCAGCTTCTCCGAGACCCAGTACTTC
CDR3aa: CASSFSETQYF

j_gene: TRBJ2-1
abundance: .
d_gene: .
v_gene: TRBV4-1
CDR3nt: TGCGCCAGCAGCCAAGTGCCGGGGAGCTCCTACAATGAGCAGTTCTTC
CDR3aa: CASSQVPGSSYNEQFF

j_gene: TRBJ1-5
abundance: .
d_gene: TRBD1
v_gene: TRBV19
CDR3nt: TGTGCCAGTAGTCCCCCCTGGACAGGGGGGGAGTATAGCAATCAGCCCCAGCATTTT
CDR3aa: CASSPPWTGGEYSNQPQHF

j_gene: TRBJ2-7
abundance: .
d_gene: TRBD1
v_gene: TRBV7-9
CDR3nt: TGTGCCAGCAGCTCGCTTAAGGGACAGGGGAGTGACTCCTACGAGCAGTACTTC
CDR3aa: CASSSLKGQGSDSYEQYF

j_gene: TRBJ2-1
abundance: .
d_gene: TRBD2
v_gene: TRBV29-1
CDR3nt: TGCAGCGTTGAAGATACCCTAGCGGGATTTGTAAATGAGCAGTTCTTC
CDR3aa: CSVEDTLAGFVNEQFF

j_gene: TRBJ1-1
abundance: .
d_gene: .
v_gene: TRBV27
CDR3nt: TGTGCCAGCAGTCCCTGGGCATCTGAGAACACTGAAGCTTTCTTT
CDR3aa: CASSPWASENTEAFF

j_gene: TRBJ1-2
abundance: .
d_gene: .
v_gene: TRBV10-3
CDR3nt: TGTGCCATCAGCGACCAGCAAAACTATGGCTACACCTTC
CDR3aa: CAISDQQNYGYTF

j_gene: TRBJ2-7
abundance: .
d_gene: .
v_gene: TRBV2
CDR3nt: TGTGCCAGCAGTGGGGCCACAGGAGGCGAGCAGTACTTC
CDR3aa: CASSGATGGEQYF

j_gene: TRBJ2-5
abundance: .
d_gene: TRBD2
v_gene: TRBV11-2
CDR3nt: TGTGCCAGCAGCTCCGCTAGCGGGTTGGGGGGGGAGACCCAGTACTTC
CDR3aa: CASSSASGLGGETQYF

j_gene: TRBJ2-1
abundance: .
d_gene: TRBD2
v_gene: TRBV30
CDR3nt: TGTGCCTGGAGTGTAGGAGCGGGAGGTTACAATGAGCAGTTCTTC
CDR3aa: CAWSVGAGGYNEQFF

j_gene: TRBJ2-1
abundance: .
d_gene: TRBD2
v_gene: TRBV4-1
CDR3nt: TGCGCCAGCAGCCAAGGACTAGCGGCTACCTACAATGAGCAGTTCTTC
CDR3aa: CASSQGLAATYNEQFF

j_gene: TRBJ2-7
abundance: .
d_gene: .
v_gene: TRBV6-6
CDR3nt: TGTGCCAGCAGTTACTCGGCCGGAGCCGACGAGCAGTACTTC
CDR3aa: CASSYSAGADEQYF

j_gene: TRBJ1-5
abundance: once
d_gene: .
v_gene: TRBV2
CDR3nt: TGTGCCAGCAGTGAAATGGGGGGCTACAATCAGCCCCAGCATTTT
CDR3aa: CASSEMGGYNQPQHF

j_gene: TRBJ1-1
abundance: .
d_gene: .
v_gene: TRBV4-1
CDR3nt: TGCGCCAGCAGCCCCAACAGGGCTCTAACGAACACTGAAGCTTTCTTT
CDR3aa: CASSPNRALTNTEAFF

j_gene: TRBJ2-3
abundance: .
d_gene: .
v_gene: TRBV6-6
CDR3nt: TGTGCCAGCAGTTATGTCGCGGGGAGCACAGATACGCAGTATTTT
CDR3aa: CASSYVAGSTDTQYF